Listed below are T cell receptor beta chains from one sample, sequenced in a study of blood T cell repertoires in COVID-19. Generated by immunoSEQ multiplex PCR, the TCRdb table keeps only in-frame clones and is missing some. The table lists about 83,000 clones, 70% to 90% of them singletons, with less than 6.5% in the top ten. Sequencing input: peripheral blood. The receptors shown here come from a man in his 60s with acute or convalescent COVID-19. CDR3s include the opening cysteine and the closing phenylalanine or tryptophan. Fields, in order: V gene, D gene, J gene, clone size, CDR3 DNA, CDR3 protein. The D gene is left open where the match is weak. Size values are once, few and many counts, or a class for expanded clones, and some rows have none.

TRBV9,TRBD1,TRBJ1-1,-,TGTGCCAGCAGCGTAGGAACAGGGGCAGGGACTGAAGCTTTCTTT,CASSVGTGAGTEAFF
TRBV6-5,-,TRBJ2-1,-,TGTGCCAGCAGTTACTCGCAGGGTTACAATGAGCAGTTCTTC,CASSYSQGYNEQFF
TRBV30,TRBD1,TRBJ1-3,-,TGTGCCTGGAGTGTACTAGGGACAGCAGGAAACACCATATATTTT,CAWSVLGTAGNTIYF
TRBV27,TRBD1,TRBJ1-2,-,TGTGCCAGCAGTCCCGCCGGGACAGGGGTAAACTATGGCTACACCTTC,CASSPAGTGVNYGYTF
TRBV5-4,-,TRBJ1-1,-,TGTGCCAGCAGCCCACCAGGACAGCTCATGAACACTGAAGCTTTCTTT,CASSPPGQLMNTEAFF
TRBV19,TRBD1,TRBJ2-2,-,TGTGCCAGTACTCAAGACAGGGGAGTAATTTTCCCCGAGCTGTTTTTT,CASTQDRGVIFPELFF
TRBV6-5,-,TRBJ1-5,-,TGTGCCAGCAGGGTAAATGGCTGGAGCAATCAGCCCCAGCATTTT,CASRVNGWSNQPQHF
TRBV30,-,TRBJ1-2,once,TGTGCCTGGATGCGGGGCCACTATGGCTACACCTTC,CAWMRGHYGYTF
TRBV10-3,-,TRBJ1-5,-,TGTGCCATCAGTGAATCTGGGGGGATGCATCAGCCCCAGCATTTT,CAISESGGMHQPQHF
TRBV15,-,TRBJ1-2,-,TGTGCCACCAGCAGAGAACAGGGTGGCTACACCTTC,CATSREQGGYTF
TRBV6-2/TRBV6-3,TRBD2,TRBJ2-1,-,TGTGCCAGCAGCTTCGGACTAGCAGCTGAGCAGTTCTTC,CASSFGLAAEQFF
TRBV6-1,TRBD1,TRBJ1-6,-,TGTGCCAGCATTGAAGCAGGGGGAATTAATTCACCCCTCCACTTT,CASIEAGGINSPLHF
TRBV19,-,TRBJ2-6,-,TGTGCCAGTAGTATCTCCCTGGAGGGGGCCAACGTCCTGACTTTC,CASSISLEGANVLTF
TRBV7-2,TRBD2,TRBJ2-1,-,TGTGCCAGCAGCGATTCCGGGACTAGCAGGCCCCAAGATGAGCAGTTCTTC,CASSDSGTSRPQDEQFF
TRBV19,TRBD1,TRBJ2-5,-,TGTGCCAGTAGTATGGGACAGGGGGACCAAGAGACCCAGTACTTC,CASSMGQGDQETQYF
TRBV30,-,TRBJ1-4,-,TGTGCCTGGAGTGTAGCAGAGACGCGGAATGAAAAACTGTTTTTT,CAWSVAETRNEKLFF
TRBV11-2,TRBD1,TRBJ2-7,-,TGTGCCAGCAGCCAGGGACAGCCCTACGAGCAGTACTTC,CASSQGQPYEQYF
TRBV5-1,TRBD1,TRBJ1-2,-,TGCGCCAGCAGCACGGGACAGGAGCAATATGGCTACACCTTC,CASSTGQEQYGYTF
TRBV9,-,TRBJ1-6,-,TGTGCCAGCAGCTCCCAGGCACCACCTAATTCACCCCTCCACTTT,CASSSQAPPNSPLHF
TRBV7-8,-,TRBJ2-5,-,TGTGCCAGCAGCCGTGGTTTCAGGCCCGGGGAAGAGACCCAGTACTTC,CASSRGFRPGEETQYF
TRBV6-2/TRBV6-3,-,TRBJ2-5,-,TGTGCCAGCAGTTATAGCAGGGGCCAAGAGACCCAGTACTTC,CASSYSRGQETQYF
TRBV4-3,TRBD2,TRBJ2-3,-,TGCGCCAGCAGCCCCGGGGATAGCGGGGGTTCAGATACGCAGTATTTT,CASSPGDSGGSDTQYF
TRBV14,-,TRBJ1-2,few,TGTGCCAGCAGCCAATTGGGCGTTGGGGCTTATGGCTACACCTTC,CASSQLGVGAYGYTF
TRBV3-1/TRBV3-2,-,TRBJ1-2,-,TGTGCCAGCAGCCAAGTGACAGACTATGGCTACACCTTC,CASSQVTDYGYTF
TRBV13,-,TRBJ1-1,-,TGTGCCAGCAGCCGAGCCGTTTTCGACACCAACACTGAAGCTTTCTTT,CASSRAVFDTNTEAFF
TRBV4-1,-,TRBJ2-5,-,TGCGCCAGCAGCTCTCGGGCCCCAGGGGCCGGGGAGACCCAGTACTTC,CASSSRAPGAGETQYF
TRBV27,TRBD1,TRBJ1-2,-,TGTGCCAGCAGTTTGGGACAGGACTATGGCTACACCTTC,CASSLGQDYGYTF
TRBV18,-,TRBJ2-3,-,TGTGCCAGCTCACCACCGAACGGGGTAGATACGCAGTATTTT,CASSPPNGVDTQYF
TRBV10-1,TRBD1,TRBJ2-7,-,TGCGCCAGCAGTGAGGTTGCAGGGGGCCCCTACGAGCAGTACTTC,CASSEVAGGPYEQYF
TRBV5-1,TRBD2,TRBJ2-5,-,TGCGCCAGCAGCTTGGCGGGGGGACTGGGGGAGACCCAGTACTTC,CASSLAGGLGETQYF
TRBV2,-,TRBJ2-7,-,TGTGCCAGCAGTGATCATGGTGGAGGTTACGAGCAGTACTTC,CASSDHGGGYEQYF
TRBV7-2,TRBD2,TRBJ2-3,once,TGTGCCAGCAGCGAACGACTAGCGGGGGGCACAGATACGCAGTATTTT,CASSERLAGGTDTQYF
TRBV18,TRBD2,TRBJ2-3,-,TGTGCCAGCTCACCAAGTCGGGTCCGGTCTAGCGGGGGCCTAAGCACAGATACGCAGTATTTT,CASSPSRVRSSGGLSTDTQYF
TRBV18,TRBD1,TRBJ1-2,-,TGTGCCAGCTCGCCGGGGACAGACTATGGCTACACCTTC,CASSPGTDYGYTF
TRBV5-4,TRBD1,TRBJ1-2,-,TGTGCCAGCAGCGGGACAGGGCCGACCAACTATGGCTACACCTTC,CASSGTGPTNYGYTF
TRBV10-3,-,TRBJ1-2,once,TGTGCCATCAGTACCAGTAACTATGGCTACACCTTC,CAISTSNYGYTF
TRBV7-9,TRBD1,TRBJ1-4,-,TGTGCCAGCAGCCCGGGGACAGGGGGAAGTGAAAAACTGTTTTTT,CASSPGTGGSEKLFF
TRBV6-5,-,TRBJ1-1,-,TGTGCCAGCAGTTACTCGGAGGGGCTGAACACTGAAGCTTTCTTT,CASSYSEGLNTEAFF
TRBV5-1,-,TRBJ2-1,-,TGCGCCAGCAGCTTGTTTTCAGACAACAATGAAAGGTTCTTC,CASSLFSDNNERFF
TRBV7-2,-,TRBJ1-5,-,TGTGCCAGCAGCTTAGACGCCAGGGGATGGCAGCCCCAGCATTTT,CASSLDARGWQPQHF
TRBV19,TRBD2,TRBJ2-2,-,TGTGCCAGTAAGGACTCCAGCGGGGAATTCACCGGGGAGCTGTTTTTT,CASKDSSGEFTGELFF
TRBV6-4,-,TRBJ2-1,few,TGTGCCAGCAGTGACTCGATATGGGGGGATAAGTTCTTC,CASSDSIWGDKFF
TRBV30,-,TRBJ1-2,-,TGTGCCTGGAGTGTACAGGGTCTCGAAGGCTACACCTTC,CAWSVQGLEGYTF